The T cell receptor (beta chain) under discussion was sequenced for a study of immune evolution from preneoplasia to lung adenocarcinoma. Notes on the study in general: Clonality was highest in normal lung, lower in later-stage lesions apparently. Top clone share appeared to fall from AAH through AIS, MIA, adenocarcinoma.

The protocol was immunoSEQ multiplex PCR, while the TCRdb copy is restricted to in-frame clones and leaves out a portion. The profile shows under 2,000 clones, about four fifths of them singletons. Worth noting for this clone: Its target is unknown.

Patient tissue came from resections in Japan or China, 2014–2017. J gave up 8 bases and V 0 bases, and 10 bases lay outside the gene matches. The CDR3 loop spans 17 amino acids. CDR1 and CDR2 from the germline V gene are SGHDT and YYEEEE. The sequence derives from an older person with lung adenocarcinoma. The genes are TRBV5-6 and TRBJ2-1; TRBD2 agrees at 11 bases. Sample: FFPE atypical adenomatous hyperplasia tissue from the lung. Regarding subset: atypical adenomatous hyperplasia (AAH), lung preneoplasia. The CDR3 region is CASSLARVTSGDHEQFF. CDR3 coding DNA: TGTGCCAGCAGCTTGGCCAGGGTGACTAGCGGGGATCATGAGCAGTTCTTC.